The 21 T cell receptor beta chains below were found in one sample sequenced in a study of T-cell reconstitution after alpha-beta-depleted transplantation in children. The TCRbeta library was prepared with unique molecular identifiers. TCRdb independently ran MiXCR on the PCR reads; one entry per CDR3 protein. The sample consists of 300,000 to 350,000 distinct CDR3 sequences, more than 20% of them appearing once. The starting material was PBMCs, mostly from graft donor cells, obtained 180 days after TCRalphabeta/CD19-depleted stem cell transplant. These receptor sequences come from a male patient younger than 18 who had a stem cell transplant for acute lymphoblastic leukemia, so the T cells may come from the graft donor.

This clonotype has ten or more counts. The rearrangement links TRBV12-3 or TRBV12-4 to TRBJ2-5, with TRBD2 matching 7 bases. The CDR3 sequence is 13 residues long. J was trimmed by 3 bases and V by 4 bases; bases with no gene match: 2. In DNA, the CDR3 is TGTGCCAGCAGTTCTCTAGCGGAAGAGACCCAGTACTTC. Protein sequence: CASSSLAEETQYF.

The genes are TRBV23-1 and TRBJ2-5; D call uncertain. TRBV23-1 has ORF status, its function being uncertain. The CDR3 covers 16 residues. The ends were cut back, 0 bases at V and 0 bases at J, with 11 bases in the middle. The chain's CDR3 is CASSQSRTENQETQYF. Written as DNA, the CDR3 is TGCGCCAGCAGTCAATCCCGGACGGAGAACCAAGAGACCCAGTACTTC.

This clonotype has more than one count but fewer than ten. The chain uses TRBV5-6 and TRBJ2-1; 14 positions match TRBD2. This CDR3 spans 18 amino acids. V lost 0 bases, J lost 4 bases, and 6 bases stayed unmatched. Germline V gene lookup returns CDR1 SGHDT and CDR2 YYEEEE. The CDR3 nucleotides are TGTGCCAGCAGCTTGGGACTAGCGGGAGGGGATTTTTACAATGAGCAGTTCTTC. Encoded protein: CASSLGLAGGDFYNEQFF. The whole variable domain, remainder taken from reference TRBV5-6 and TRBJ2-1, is DAGVTQSPTHLIKTRGQQVTLRCSPKSGHDTVSWYQQALGQGPQFIFQYYEEEERQRGNFPDRFSGHQFPNYSSELNVNALLLGDSALYLCASSLGLAGGDFYNEQFFGPGTRLTVL.

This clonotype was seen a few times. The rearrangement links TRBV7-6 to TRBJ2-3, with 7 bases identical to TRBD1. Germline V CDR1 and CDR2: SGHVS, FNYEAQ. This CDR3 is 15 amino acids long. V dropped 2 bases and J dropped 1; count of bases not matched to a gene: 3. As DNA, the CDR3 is TGTGCCAGCAGCTTATTTACAGGGGGCACAGATACGCAGTATTTT. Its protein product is CASSLFTGGTDTQYF.

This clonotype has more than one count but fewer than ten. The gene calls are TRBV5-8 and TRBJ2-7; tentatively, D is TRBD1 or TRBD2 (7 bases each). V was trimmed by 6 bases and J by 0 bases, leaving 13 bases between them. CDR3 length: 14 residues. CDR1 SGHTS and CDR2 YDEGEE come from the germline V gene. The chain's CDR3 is CASKRDRASYEQYF. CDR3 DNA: TGTGCCAGCAAGCGGGACAGAGCCTCCTACGAGCAGTACTTC.

Here the CDR3 reads CSVGTSDSLGQYF. CDR3 DNA sequence: TGCAGCGTGGGGACTAGCGACTCATTGGGGCAGTACTTC. The chain combines TRBV29-1 with TRBJ2-7; 10 nucleotides align to TRBD2. The CDR3 is 13 residues long. Germline V gene data show CDR1 as SQVTM and CDR2 as ANQGSEA. V gave up 6 bases and J gave up 9 bases; unmatched junction bases: 11.

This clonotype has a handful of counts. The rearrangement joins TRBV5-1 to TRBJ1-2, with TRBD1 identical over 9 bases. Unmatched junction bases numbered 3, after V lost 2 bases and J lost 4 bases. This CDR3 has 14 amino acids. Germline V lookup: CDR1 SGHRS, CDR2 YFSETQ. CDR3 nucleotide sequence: TGCGCCAGCAGCTTCACAGGGGGCTTCTATGGCTACACCTTC. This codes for CASSFTGGFYGYTF.

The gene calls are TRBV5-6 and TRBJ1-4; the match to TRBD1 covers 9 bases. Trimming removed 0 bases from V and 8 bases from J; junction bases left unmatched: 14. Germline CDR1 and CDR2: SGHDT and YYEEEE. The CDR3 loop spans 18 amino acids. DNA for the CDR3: TGTGCCAGCAGCTTGGCCGGGACAGGGTTACGTGGAGGCGAAAAACTGTTTTTT. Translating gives CASSLAGTGLRGGEKLFF.

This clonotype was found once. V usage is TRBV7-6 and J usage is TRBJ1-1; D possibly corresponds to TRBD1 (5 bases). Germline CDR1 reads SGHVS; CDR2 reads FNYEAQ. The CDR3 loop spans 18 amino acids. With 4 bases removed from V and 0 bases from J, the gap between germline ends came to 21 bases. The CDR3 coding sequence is TGTGCCAGCAGCTCAAACTCGGGACGCAGCGACATGAACACTGAAGCTTTCTTT. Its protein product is CASSSNSGRSDMNTEAFF.

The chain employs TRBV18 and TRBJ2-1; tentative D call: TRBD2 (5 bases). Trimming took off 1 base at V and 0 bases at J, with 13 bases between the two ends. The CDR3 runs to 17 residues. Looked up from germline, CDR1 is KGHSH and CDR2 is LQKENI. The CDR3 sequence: CASSPRLAPPSYNEQFF. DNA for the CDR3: TGTGCCAGCTCACCACGGCTAGCTCCCCCCTCCTACAATGAGCAGTTCTTC.

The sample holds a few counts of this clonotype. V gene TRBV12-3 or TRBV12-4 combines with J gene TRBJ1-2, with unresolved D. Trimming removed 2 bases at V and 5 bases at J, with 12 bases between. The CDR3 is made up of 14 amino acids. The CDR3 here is CASSLQTGWYGYTF. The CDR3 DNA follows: TGTGCCAGCAGTTTACAGACGGGGTGGTATGGCTACACCTTC.

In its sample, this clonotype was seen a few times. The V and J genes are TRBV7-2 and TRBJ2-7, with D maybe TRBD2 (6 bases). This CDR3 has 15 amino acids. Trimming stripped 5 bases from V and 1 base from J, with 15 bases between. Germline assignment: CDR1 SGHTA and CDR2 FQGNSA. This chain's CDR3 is CASSQGSDYSYEQYF. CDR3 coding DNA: TGTGCCAGCAGCCAAGGGTCGGACTATTCCTACGAGCAGTACTTC.

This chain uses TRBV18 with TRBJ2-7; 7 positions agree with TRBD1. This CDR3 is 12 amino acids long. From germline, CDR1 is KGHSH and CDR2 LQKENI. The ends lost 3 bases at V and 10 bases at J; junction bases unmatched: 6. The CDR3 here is CASSPSGGRQYF. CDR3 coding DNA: TGTGCCAGCTCACCCTCAGGGGGACGACAGTACTTC.

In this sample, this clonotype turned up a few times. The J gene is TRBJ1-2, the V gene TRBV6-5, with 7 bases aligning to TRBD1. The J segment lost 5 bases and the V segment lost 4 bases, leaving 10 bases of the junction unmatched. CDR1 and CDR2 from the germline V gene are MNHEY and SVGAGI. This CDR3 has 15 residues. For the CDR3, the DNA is TGTGCCAGCAGTTCCAACCGACAGGGCAAGTATGGCTACACCTTC. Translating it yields CASSSNRQGKYGYTF.

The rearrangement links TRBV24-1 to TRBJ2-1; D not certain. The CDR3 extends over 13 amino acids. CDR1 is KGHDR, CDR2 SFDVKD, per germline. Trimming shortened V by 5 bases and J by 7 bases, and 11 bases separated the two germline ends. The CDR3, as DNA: TGTGCCACCAGTGGCCGACTGGGGAATGAGCAGTTCTTC. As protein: CATSGRLGNEQFF.

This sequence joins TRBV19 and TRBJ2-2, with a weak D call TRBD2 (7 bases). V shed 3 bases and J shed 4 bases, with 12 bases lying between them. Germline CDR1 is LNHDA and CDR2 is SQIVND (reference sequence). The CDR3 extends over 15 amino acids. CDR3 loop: CASSITGGPTGELFF. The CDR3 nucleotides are TGTGCCAGTAGTATCACCGGGGGGCCCACCGGGGAGCTGTTTTTT.

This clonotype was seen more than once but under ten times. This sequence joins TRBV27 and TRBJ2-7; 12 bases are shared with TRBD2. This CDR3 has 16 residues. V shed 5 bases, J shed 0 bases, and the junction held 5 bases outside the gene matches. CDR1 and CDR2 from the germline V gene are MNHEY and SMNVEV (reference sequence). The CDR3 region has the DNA TGTGCCAGCAGTCCTCCGACTAGCGGGAGCTCCTACGAGCAGTACTTC. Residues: CASSPPTSGSSYEQYF.

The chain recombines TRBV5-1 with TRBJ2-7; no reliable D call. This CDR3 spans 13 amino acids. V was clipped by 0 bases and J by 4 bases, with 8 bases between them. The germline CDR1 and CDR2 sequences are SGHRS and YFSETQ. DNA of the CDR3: TGCGCCAGCAGCTTGGCCACGGATTACGAGCAGTACTTC. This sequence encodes CASSLATDYEQYF.

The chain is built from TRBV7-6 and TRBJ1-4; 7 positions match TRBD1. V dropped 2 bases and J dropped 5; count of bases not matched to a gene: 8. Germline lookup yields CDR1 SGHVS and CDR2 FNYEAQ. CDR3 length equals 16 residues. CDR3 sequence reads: CASSLNPTGVNEKLFF. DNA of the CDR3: TGTGCCAGCAGCTTAAATCCCACAGGGGTGAATGAAAAACTGTTTTTT.

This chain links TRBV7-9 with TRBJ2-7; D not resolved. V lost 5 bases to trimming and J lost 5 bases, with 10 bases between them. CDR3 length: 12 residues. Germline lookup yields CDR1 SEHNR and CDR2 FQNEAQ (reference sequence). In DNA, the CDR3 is TGTGCCAGCAGCCCCCGACAAGACGAGCAGTACTTC. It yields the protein CASSPRQDEQYF.

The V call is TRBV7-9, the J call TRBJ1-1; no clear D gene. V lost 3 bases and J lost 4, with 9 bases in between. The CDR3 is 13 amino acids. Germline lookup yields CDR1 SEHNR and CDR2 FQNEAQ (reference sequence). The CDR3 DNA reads TGTGCCAGCAGCTTTGGTAAGGGCACTGAAGCTTTCTTT. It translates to CASSFGKGTEAFF.